A single T cell receptor beta chain is shown here with its context. This clone's antigen is unknown. No base quality information exists; no much larger clone differs at one position. The immunoSEQ assay was used to generate TCR beta chain sequences from genomic DNA. Regarding the original processing steps: CDR3 sequences that did not begin with the conserved framework cysteine at position 104 were removed by hand. To get clonality, the normalized Shannon's Diversity Index was subtracted from one, giving values from 0 (maximal diversity) to 1 (oligoclonal). Chi-squared comparison-of-proportions tests assessed whether the same CDR3 differed in frequency between samples, such as brain versus blood. Public clonotypes were found through immuneACCESS searches, while the VDJdb browser was used to judge similarity to known antiviral clonotypes. This immuneACCESS table, as held by TCRdb, lists in-frame sequences with V and J called but not all clones. Of the missing ones, under half trace to an unresolved V gene in checked studies; the others have no known cause. The V and J calls and clone size are taken from that table; D and trimming were inferred from the DNA. The sample has about 350,000 clones on record, nearly 95% of them singletons. The top ten clonotypes cover about 6% of the sample.

In the germline V gene, CDR1 corresponds to SNHLY and CDR2 to FYNNEI. Ends trimmed: V by 8 bases, J by 4 bases; bases unmatched to a gene: 22. The CDR3, cysteine through phenylalanine, is 18 amino acids long. Just the 54-base CDR3 DNA is kept, in frame starting at base 1. This sample was included in a study of brain T cells in children with intractable seizures (dated by TCRdb to the early 2020s). Regarding the complete study: A NanoString immunology panel was first used to screen resected brain tissue from roughly 56 pediatric epilepsy surgery cases for immune gene transcripts. Of the roughly twelve selected surgery cases, pre-surgery blood was also sequenced for eight, so four had brain tissue only.

Paper-wide results and their limitations: Because sequencing depth differed between pre- and post-surgery blood, the absence of clones from the pre-surgery sample may reflect undersampling. The patients' HCMV serostatus was not known, and viral specificity was inferred solely from CDR3 sequence similarity.

The time point label here, explained by the study, means: blood from clinic visit 5 months post-surgery; TSC patient then seizure free. The surgery cases that showed the highest brain T cell transcript signatures were chosen for TCR beta chain sequencing of brain tissue, and of blood when it was available. Before surgery, the patients had been given at least one anti-epileptic drug. TCR-sequenced patients were children with drug-resistant epilepsy due to tuberous sclerosis complex, focal cortical dysplasia, Rasmussen encephalitis or hemimegalencephaly. Bulk genomic DNA was isolated from unsorted brain tissue and whole blood using the Monarch genomic DNA purification kit.

Sequenced here: peripheral blood, sampled about 5 months after surgery. This receptor was obtained from a boy under two years old with tuberous sclerosis and intractable seizures. The sequence links TRBV2 to TRBJ1-1; 7 junctional bases match TRBD1. The CDR3 reads CASSAPGTALTGGTEAFF. The DNA is as follows: TGTGCCAGCTCCGCTCCTGGGACAGCCCTAACTGGTGGCACTGAAGCTTTCTTT. With the portions outside the CDR3 filled from the reference TRBV2 and TRBJ1-1 genes, the complete variable region becomes EPEVTQTPSHQVTQMGQEVILRCVPISNHLYFYWYRQILGQKVEFLVSFYNNEISEKSEIFDDQFSVERPDGSNFTLKIRSTKLEDSAMYFCASSAPGTALTGGTEAFFGQGTRLTVV.